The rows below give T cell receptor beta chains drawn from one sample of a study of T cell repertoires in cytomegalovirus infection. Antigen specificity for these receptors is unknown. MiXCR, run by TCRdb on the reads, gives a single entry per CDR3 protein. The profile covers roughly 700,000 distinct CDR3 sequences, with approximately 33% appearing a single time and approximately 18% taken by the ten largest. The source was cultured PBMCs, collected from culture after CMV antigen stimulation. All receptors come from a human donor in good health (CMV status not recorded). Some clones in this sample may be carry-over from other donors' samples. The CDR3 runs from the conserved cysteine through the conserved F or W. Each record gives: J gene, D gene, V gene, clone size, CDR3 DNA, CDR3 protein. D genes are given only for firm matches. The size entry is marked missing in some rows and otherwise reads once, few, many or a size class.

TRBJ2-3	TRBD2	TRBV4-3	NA	TGCGCCAGCAGCCAAACGACTAGCGGGAGGGATACGCAGTATTTT	CASSQTTSGRDTQYF
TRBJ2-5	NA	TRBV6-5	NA	TGTGCCAGCAGTTTTACGGCGGAAGAGACCCAGTACTTC	CASSFTAEETQYF
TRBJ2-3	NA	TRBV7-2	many	TGTGCCAGCAGCTTAGTTCAGAGCACAGATACGCAGTATTTT	CASSLVQSTDTQYF
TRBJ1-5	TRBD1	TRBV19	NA	TGTGCCACAGACAGGGGAGTGGGTCAGCCCCAGCATTTT	CATDRGVGQPQHF
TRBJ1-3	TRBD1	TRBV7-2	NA	TGTGCCAGCAGCAGGGACAGAAGTAACTCTGGAAACACCATATATTTT	CASSRDRSNSGNTIYF
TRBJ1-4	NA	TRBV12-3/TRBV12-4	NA	TGTGCCAGCACCCCCGGGGGCGGAAAACTGTTTTTT	CASTPGGGKLFF
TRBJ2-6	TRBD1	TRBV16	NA	TGTGCCAGCAGCCCCAGGGGGCTACCTTCTGGGGCCAACGTCCTGACTTTC	CASSPRGLPSGANVLTF
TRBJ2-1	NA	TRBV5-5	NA	TGTGCCAGCAGCGTAACGGGAACCTCTGGCAATGAGCAGTTCTTC	CASSVTGTSGNEQFF
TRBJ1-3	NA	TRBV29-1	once	TGCAGCGTTGAAGGGAGGGAGAGGAACACCATATATTTT	CSVEGRERNTIYF
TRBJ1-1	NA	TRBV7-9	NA	TGTGCCAGCAGCTTATTGGGACACCATGAAGCTTTCTTT	CASSLLGHHEAFF
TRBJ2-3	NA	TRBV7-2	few	TGTGCCAGCAGCATCGGGACCGCCCCAGATACGCAGTATTTT	CASSIGTAPDTQYF
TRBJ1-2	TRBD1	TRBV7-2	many	TGTGCCAGCAGCTCCACTACGGGACAGAGTAACTATGGCTACACCTTC	CASSSTTGQSNYGYTF
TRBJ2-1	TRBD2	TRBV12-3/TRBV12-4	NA	TGTGCCAGCAGTTTTTTTAGCGGGGGGTACAATGAGCAGTTCTTC	CASSFFSGGYNEQFF
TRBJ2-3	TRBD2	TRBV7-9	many	TGTGCCAGCAGCTTACGCGGGGGGGGCACAGATACGCAGTATTTT	CASSLRGGGTDTQYF
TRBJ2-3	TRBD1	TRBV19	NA	TGTGCCAGCGGAAGGACAGGGTTGGATACGCAGTATTTT	CASGRTGLDTQYF
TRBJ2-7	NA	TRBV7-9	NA	TGTGCCAGCAGCTTAGGAGGACCCACCGAGCAGTACTTC	CASSLGGPTEQYF